Given below is one TCR beta chain in context. Its specificity is unknown. One end of the junction does not line up with germline, which may come from a read error. Investigators prepared the TCR beta libraries by applying iRepertoire HTBI primers and Arm-PCR of CDR3 regions. From the multiplex PCR reads, TCRdb called clonotypes with MiXCR, one entry per CDR3 protein. In the table there are some 440,000 distinct CDR3 sequences, roughly 20% of which are singletons. The data belong to a study of regulatory T cells in long-lasting Graves disease. Notes on the study in general: A reduction in accuracy may have resulted from the small sample size. Persistent cases favored TRBV28, TRBJ1-2 and TRBJ2-5.

Germline loops: CDR1 SGHAT, CDR2 FQNNGV. The CDR3 extends over 15 amino acids. Time point denoted: persistent/refractory GD, antithyroid drugs over 5 years with positive TRAb. Generation of the TCR library employed RNA extracted from PBMCs. This specimen consisted of peripheral blood mononuclear cells (PBMCs), obtained when the disease was refractory, from a patient treated with antithyroid drugs. The receptor's source is a female donor with Graves disease. The chain carries TRBV11-2 and TRBJ2-7; 10 bases align to TRBD2. For the CDR3, the DNA is TGCGCCAGCAGCCAAGCTAGCGGGAGAGGCTACGAGCAGTACTTC. Residues: CASSQASGRGYEQYF.